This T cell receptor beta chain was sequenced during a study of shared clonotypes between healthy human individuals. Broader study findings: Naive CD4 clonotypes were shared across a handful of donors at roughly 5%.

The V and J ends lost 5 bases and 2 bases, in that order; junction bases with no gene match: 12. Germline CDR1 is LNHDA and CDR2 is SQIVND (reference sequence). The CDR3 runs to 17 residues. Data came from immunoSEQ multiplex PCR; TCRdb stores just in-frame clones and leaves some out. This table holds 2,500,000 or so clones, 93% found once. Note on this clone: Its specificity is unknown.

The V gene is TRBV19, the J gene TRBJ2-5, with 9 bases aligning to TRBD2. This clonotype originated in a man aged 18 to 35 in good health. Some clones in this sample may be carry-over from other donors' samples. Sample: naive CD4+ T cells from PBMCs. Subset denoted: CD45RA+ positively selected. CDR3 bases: TGTGCCAGTAGTCCCCTAGCGGGAAGGGGTGGACAAGAGACCCAGTACTTC. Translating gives CASSPLAGRGGQETQYF.